Shown below are 8 T cell receptor beta chains from a single sample sequenced in a study of CD8 T cells in ankylosing spondylitis. TCRdb re-derived calls from the 5' RACE reads in MiXCR, one entry per CDR3 protein. This sample has 250,000 to 400,000 distinct CDR3 sequences; around 10% occur once, and the top ten carry roughly 9%. The sequencing sample was made of blood, either unsorted or a sorted T cell fraction (not recorded which). The receptor source for this set is a female donor with ankylosing spondylitis or in good health (not recorded which).

This clonotype was recorded many times. The chain couples TRBV18 to TRBJ2-7; 10 nucleotides line up with TRBD1. After removal of 3 bases from V and 4 bases from J, the junction contained 6 bases not matched to a gene. CDR1 and CDR2 (germline): KGHSH, LQKENI. The CDR3 length is 15 residues. The DNA of the CDR3 is TGTGCCAGCTCACCTCCGGGACAGGGGATGTACGAGCAGTACTTC. It encodes CASSPPGQGMYEQYF.

This clonotype was observed many times. The chain combines TRBV15 with TRBJ2-6; D not certain. Germline V gives CDR1 LNHNV, CDR2 YYDKDF (reference sequence). Trimming removed 1 base from V and 0 bases from J, with 7 bases in between. CDR3 length: 16 residues. CDR3 sequence: CATSRAGSSGANVLTF. Here the CDR3 DNA reads TGTGCCACCAGCAGAGCTGGAAGCTCTGGGGCCAACGTCCTGACTTTC.

Here the CDR3 reads CSARAVTGGEQYF. CDR3 DNA: TGCAGTGCTAGAGCAGTTACCGGAGGCGAGCAGTACTTC. The chain uses TRBV20-1 and TRBJ2-7; D perhaps matches TRBD2 (5 bases). The CDR3 spans 13 residues. Germline V CDR1 and CDR2: DFQATT, SNEGSKA (reference sequence). Between the trimmed V and J ends, which lost 1 base and 6 bases, there was a span of 13 bases.

Many counts were recorded for this clonotype. V and J are TRBV12-3 or TRBV12-4 and TRBJ1-2, with D unresolved. Between the trimmed V and J ends, which lost 6 bases and 2 bases, there was a span of 13 bases. The CDR3 loop spans 14 amino acids. CDR3: CASSRLVGNYGYTF. The DNA of the CDR3 is TGTGCCAGCAGCCGCCTAGTTGGCAACTATGGCTACACCTTC.

This clonotype has only a few counts. The rearrangement links TRBV7-2 to TRBJ2-2, with D possibly called TRBD1 or TRBD2 (5 bases each). CDR3 length: 13 amino acids. V lost 8 bases to trimming and J lost 5 bases, with 12 bases between them. Germline lookup yields CDR1 SGHTA and CDR2 FQGNSA. CDR3 protein: CASGAGKTGELFF. In nucleotides, the CDR3 is TGTGCCAGCGGGGCCGGGAAGACCGGGGAGCTGTTTTTT.

The chain employs TRBV5-1 and TRBJ2-7; TRBD1 aligns across 9 bases. The CDR3 totals 15 residues. CDR1 is SGHRS, CDR2 YFSETQ, per germline. The J segment lost 2 bases and the V segment lost 4 bases, leaving 7 bases of the junction unmatched. The CDR3 region is CASSGLGDRAYEQYF. In nucleotides, the CDR3 is TGCGCCAGCAGCGGCTTAGGGGACAGGGCCTACGAGCAGTACTTC.

The table lists this clonotype with many counts. This sequence joins TRBV28 and TRBJ2-1, with a possible D match to TRBD1 (6 bases). V was trimmed by 5 bases and J by 7 bases, leaving 18 bases between them. The CDR3 loop spans 15 amino acids. Germline V gives CDR1 MDHEN, CDR2 SYDVKM. The DNA for the CDR3 is TGTGCCAGCAGTCTCACCGGGACACCTTGGAATGAGCAGTTCTTC. Translation gives CASSLTGTPWNEQFF.

This clonotype was found many times. The V and J genes are TRBV20-1 and TRBJ2-1; D is uncertain. The CDR3 is 15 residues long. Trimming pared 5 bases from V and 0 bases from J, leaving 14 bases between. CDR1 and CDR2 (germline): DFQATT, SNEGSKA (reference sequence). CDR3 protein: CSASGRESSYNEQFF. The CDR3 DNA reads as TGCAGTGCTTCCGGACGCGAGAGCTCCTACAATGAGCAGTTCTTC.